The entry below gives a single TCR beta chain sequence along with its context. Data came from immunoSEQ multiplex PCR; TCRdb stores just in-frame clones and leaves some out. This sample has roughly 500,000 clones, with roughly nine tenths found just once. These data are taken from a study of blood T cell repertoires in COVID-19. CDR3 size: 14 residues. V was cut by 0 bases and J by 2 bases, with 9 bases left in between. Per germline, CDR1 SGDLS and CDR2 YYNGEE. Sequences were obtained from peripheral blood. This receptor was obtained from a man younger than 30 with COVID-19, enrolled during active disease. This chain uses TRBV9 with TRBJ2-7, with D tentatively TRBD1 (6 bases). The CDR3 DNA follows: TGTGCCAGCAGCGTAGTCGACAGGCCCTACGAGCAGTACTTC. Protein product: CASSVVDRPYEQYF. Full variable domain (outside the CDR3, taken from reference TRBV9 and TRBJ2-7): DSGVTQTPKHLITATGQRVTLRCSPRSGDLSVYWYQQSLDQGLQFLIQYYNGEERAKGNILERFSAQQFPDLHSELNLSSLELGDSALYFCASSVVDRPYEQYFGPGTRLTVT.